Sequencing of this T cell receptor (beta chain) was carried out in a study of cytomegalovirus exposure and HLA in healthy donors. General observations from the study: Later on, analysis showed that most CMV-associated TCR beta chains appeared to be HLA-restricted. The study put under 200 TCR beta chains on its list as cytomegalovirus-associated. Researchers reported that a few CMV-associated chains were confirmed in vitro as CMV antigen-specific.

This CDR3 spans 15 amino acids. CDR1 is SGDLS and CDR2 is YYNGEE in the germline V gene. Between the trimmed V and J ends, which lost 0 bases and 0 bases, there was a span of 9 bases. Regarding this clone: The antigen is undetermined.

PCR amplification relied on 60 Vbeta primers (plus 13 Jbeta primers). Profiling relied on immunoSEQ multiplex PCR, and the TCRdb table lists in-frame clones only, not all of them. Among some 86,000 clones listed, approximately 70% were seen once. The origin of this receptor is a man aged 30 to 45 in good health and CMV-seronegative. The chain carries TRBV9 and TRBJ1-2; D gene uncertain. Sample: PBMCs. DNA of the CDR3: TGTGCCAGCAGCGTAGTGGGCGACGCTAACTATGGCTACACCTTC. Its translation: CASSVVGDANYGYTF.